The rows below give T cell receptor beta chains drawn from one sample of a study of OX40 agonist ivuxolimab in advanced cancers. Profiling relied on immunoSEQ multiplex PCR, and the TCRdb table lists in-frame clones only, not all of them. This table has about 76,000 clones, about 88% appearing once. Specimen: CD4+ or CD8+ T cells sorted from blood, collected in a trial of the OX40 agonist ivuxolimab. The receptors shown here come from an adult with an advanced solid tumor such as melanoma, head and neck, liver or kidney cancer. Each CDR3 is given with its conserved first and last residue. The D gene is left open where the match is weak. The size field is filled for only some rows; it gives once, few, many or a size class.

V: TRBV28
D: TRBD2
J: TRBJ2-7
size: -
CDR3: CASSPFGREGEQYF
DNA: TGTGCCAGCAGCCCCTTCGGGCGGGAGGGGGAGCAGTACTTC

V: TRBV10-3
D: -
J: TRBJ2-2
size: -
CDR3: CAIRETEAVVGTGELFF
DNA: TGTGCCATCAGAGAAACTGAAGCGGTAGTAGGAACCGGGGAGCTGTTTTTT

V: TRBV6-1
D: -
J: TRBJ2-5
size: -
CDR3: CASSESHETQYF
DNA: TGTGCCAGCAGTGAATCCCACGAGACCCAGTACTTC

V: TRBV29-1
D: TRBD1
J: TRBJ1-1
size: -
CDR3: CSVEGTGPTSNTEAFF
DNA: TGCAGCGTTGAGGGGACAGGCCCCACTTCGAACACTGAAGCTTTCTTT

V: TRBV7-2
D: -
J: TRBJ1-4
size: -
CDR3: CASSLAATFYGVTNEKLFF
DNA: TGTGCCAGCAGCTTAGCAGCTACGTTCTACGGGGTCACTAATGAAAAACTGTTTTTT

V: TRBV11-2
D: TRBD2
J: TRBJ2-1
size: -
CDR3: CASSHPLGGSNEQFF
DNA: TGTGCCAGCAGCCACCCGTTGGGCGGGAGCAATGAGCAGTTCTTC

V: TRBV6-1
D: -
J: TRBJ1-2
size: -
CDR3: CASSLGGTYRYGYTF
DNA: TGTGCCAGCAGCCTAGGGGGGACCTACCGCTATGGCTACACCTTC

V: TRBV5-1
D: TRBD1
J: TRBJ1-6
size: -
CDR3: CASSIGQENSPLHF
DNA: TGCGCCAGCAGCATAGGACAGGAGAATTCACCCCTCCACTTT

V: TRBV6-1
D: -
J: TRBJ2-7
size: -
CDR3: CASSEAGQTYEQYF
DNA: TGTGCCAGCAGTGAAGCTGGCCAGACCTACGAGCAGTACTTC

V: TRBV7-6
D: -
J: TRBJ1-4
size: once
CDR3: CASSLEGRGSATNEKLFF
DNA: TGTGCCAGCAGCTTAGAGGGGAGGGGAAGTGCAACTAATGAAAAACTGTTTTTT

V: TRBV4-2
D: -
J: TRBJ1-1
size: -
CDR3: CASSQDFGQNTEAFF
DNA: TGTGCCAGCAGCCAAGATTTTGGCCAGAACACTGAAGCTTTCTTT